What follows are 20 T cell receptor beta chains derived from one specimen sequenced in a study of blood T cell repertoires in COVID-19. The repertoire was sequenced with immunoSEQ multiplex PCR; TCRdb's copy has only in-frame clones and lacks some. The sample lists over 70,000 clones, approximately 76% occurring once. The sequenced sample was peripheral blood. Receptors originate from a man aged 70-80 years with acute or convalescent COVID-19.

In its sample, this clone was seen a few times. The chain has TRBV3-1 (or the pseudogene TRBV3-2) and TRBJ2-7; the match to TRBD2 covers 13 bases. Germline V lookup: CDR1 LGHDT, CDR2 YNNKEL (reference sequence). With 3 bases clipped from V and 6 bases from J, the junction kept 8 bases outside the gene matches. The CDR3 sequence is 16 residues long. CDR3 sequence reads: CASSHPATSGRVEQYF. In DNA, the CDR3 is TGTGCCAGCAGCCACCCGGCCACTAGCGGGAGGGTCGAGCAGTACTTC.

The rearrangement joins TRBV3-1 (or the pseudogene TRBV3-2) to TRBJ2-1, with 13 positions matching TRBD2. The CDR3 length is 16 residues. From germline, CDR1 is LGHDT and CDR2 YNNKEL (reference sequence). V lost 1 base to trimming and J lost 9 bases; unmatched junction nucleotides: 6. CDR3 nucleotide sequence: TGTGCCAGCAGCCAAGTAGGAACTAGCGGGAGGGGTGAGCAGTTCTTC. Protein: CASSQVGTSGRGEQFF.

This clone was counted a single time. This CDR3 reads CASSFSGGSSTDTQYF. Here the CDR3 DNA reads TGTGCCAGCAGCTTTAGCGGGGGGTCTAGCACAGATACGCAGTATTTT. This rearrangement joins TRBV28 to TRBJ2-3, with 10 bases matching TRBD2. J gave up 0 bases and V 6 bases, and 6 bases lay outside the gene matches. The CDR3 contains 16 residues. Germline V gene lookup returns CDR1 MDHEN and CDR2 SYDVKM.

The rearrangement uses TRBV5-4 and TRBJ2-5, with a possible D match to TRBD2 (5 bases). Trimming took 1 base from V and 5 from J, leaving 9 bases between them. Germline V CDR1 and CDR2: SGHNT, YYREEE (reference sequence). The CDR3 loop spans 13 amino acids. The CDR3 protein is CASSLQEAETQYF. The CDR3, as DNA: TGTGCCAGCAGCTTGCAGGAGGCCGAGACCCAGTACTTC.

The rearrangement uses TRBV28 and TRBJ1-1; the match to TRBD1 covers 10 bases. The V and J ends lost 4 bases and 2 bases, in that order; junction bases with no gene match: 4. The V gene's germline CDR1 is MDHEN and CDR2 SYDVKM. This CDR3 contains 15 residues. Written as DNA, the CDR3 is TGTGCCAGCAGTTCCTGGGACAGGGGAAACACTGAAGCTTTCTTT. Translated: CASSSWDRGNTEAFF.

This sequence joins TRBV23-1 and TRBJ2-7; tentatively, D is TRBD2 (6 bases). TRBV23-1 qualifies as an ORF whose function is uncertain. The ends were cut back, 0 bases at V and 3 bases at J, with 15 bases in the middle. CDR3 size: 16 residues. The CDR3 region is CASSQSGEGGLYEQYV. DNA for the CDR3: TGCGCCAGCAGTCAATCCGGCGAGGGAGGACTCTACGAGCAGTACGTC.

V is TRBV24-1 and J is TRBJ1-1, with 7 bases identical to TRBD1. The J segment lost 0 bases and the V segment lost 5 bases, leaving 11 bases of the junction unmatched. Germline V gives CDR1 KGHDR, CDR2 SFDVKD. The CDR3 length is 17 residues. The CDR3 nucleotides are TGTGCCACCAGTGGATGGGACAGAGAGGGGCTGAACACTGAAGCTTTCTTT. This sequence encodes CATSGWDREGLNTEAFF.

The genes are TRBV27 and TRBJ2-3; D possibly corresponds to TRBD1 (6 bases). This CDR3 spans 14 amino acids. V lost 3 bases to trimming and J lost 0 bases, with 7 bases between them. CDR1 and CDR2 from the germline V gene are MNHEY and SMNVEV (reference sequence). The CDR3 region is CASSFGQSTDTQYF. The CDR3 DNA sequence: TGTGCCAGCAGTTTCGGACAGAGCACAGATACGCAGTATTTT.

A single count supports this clone. The V and J genes are TRBV19 and TRBJ1-6; D gene ambiguous. CDR1 and CDR2 (germline): LNHDA, SQIVND (reference sequence). The CDR3 extends over 15 amino acids. The germline V and J ends were trimmed by 0 bases and 7 bases, with 10 bases remaining between them. The CDR3 DNA reads as TGTGCCAGTAGTATAGAGCCCCAGAGGAATTCACCCCTCCACTTT. Amino acid sequence: CASSIEPQRNSPLHF.

V is TRBV29-1 and J is TRBJ2-5, with TRBD2 matching over 9 bases. V shed 6 bases and J 2 bases; nucleotides not matched to a gene: 7. Germline CDR1 and CDR2: SQVTM and ANQGSEA. This CDR3 contains 14 residues. The CDR3 sequence is CSVRAGGLQETQYF. The CDR3 DNA sequence: TGCAGCGTAAGAGCGGGGGGCCTGCAAGAGACCCAGTACTTC.

This chain uses TRBV27 with TRBJ1-1; 8 nucleotides agree with TRBD1. The CDR3 sequence is 15 residues long. Germline V gene sequence: CDR1 MNHEY, CDR2 SMNVEV (reference sequence). The J segment lost 0 bases and the V segment lost 4 bases, leaving 4 bases of the junction unmatched. The CDR3 nucleotides are TGTGCCAGCAGTTACTCGACAGGGGTGAACACTGAAGCTTTCTTT. Amino acids: CASSYSTGVNTEAFF.

The chain couples TRBV5-1 to TRBJ1-2; D might be TRBD1 (6 bases). The V gene's germline CDR1 is SGHRS and CDR2 YFSETQ. The CDR3 spans 15 residues. The germline V and J ends were trimmed by 3 bases and 0 bases, with 12 bases remaining between them. The CDR3 spells CASSYTGTSNYGYTF. The CDR3, as DNA: TGCGCCAGCAGCTATACAGGGACCTCTAACTATGGCTACACCTTC.

The CDR3: CASSLQGPYEQYF. The DNA for the CDR3 is TGTGCCAGCAGCTTGCAGGGCCCCTACGAGCAGTACTTC. This chain connects TRBV5-5 to TRBJ2-7; maybe TRBD1 (5 bases). Trimming removed 1 base from V and 2 bases from J, with 7 bases in between. There are 13 residues in the CDR3. Looked up from germline, CDR1 is SGHKS and CDR2 is YYEKEE (reference sequence).

The rearrangement uses TRBV2 and TRBJ1-2; TRBD1 is a possible D gene (6 bases). V shed 4 bases and J shed 0 bases, with 15 bases lying between them. The CDR3 runs to 16 residues. Germline V gene data show CDR1 as SNHLY and CDR2 as FYNNEI. The CDR3 is CASSAPGQRSNYGYTF. The CDR3, as DNA: TGTGCCAGCAGTGCCCCTGGACAGCGATCTAACTATGGCTACACCTTC. The variable domain in full, with the rest retrieved from reference TRBV2 and TRBJ1-2, is EPEVTQTPSHQVTQMGQEVILRCVPISNHLYFYWYRQILGQKVEFLVSFYNNEISEKSEIFDDQFSVERPDGSNFTLKIRSTKLEDSAMYFCASSAPGQRSNYGYTFGSGTRLTVV.

The V call is TRBV30, the J call TRBJ2-5, with D tentatively TRBD1 (7 bases). Trimming stripped 3 bases from V and 0 bases from J, with 17 bases between. Germline CDR1 and CDR2: GTSNPN and SVGIG (reference sequence). This CDR3 region has 16 residues. The CDR3 here is CAWRGDIRGDQETQYF. The CDR3 bases are TGTGCCTGGAGAGGAGACATCAGGGGGGACCAAGAGACCCAGTACTTC.

V usage is TRBV7-9 and J usage is TRBJ1-2, with D possibly TRBD1 on 5 matching bases. Per the germline V gene, CDR1 is SEHNR and CDR2 is FQNEAQ (reference sequence). The V and J ends lost 5 bases and 8 bases respectively, with 12 bases between them. This CDR3 region has 12 residues. The CDR3 loop is CASSPFGGGYTF. CDR3 nucleotides: TGTGCCAGCAGCCCCTTTGGGGGGGGCTACACCTTC.

This chain uses TRBV7-9 with TRBJ2-3; 7 positions match TRBD1. CDR3 size: 14 residues. With 1 base clipped from V and 7 bases from J, the junction kept 5 bases outside the gene matches. Germline CDR1 and CDR2: SEHNR and FQNEAQ (reference sequence). CDR3 region: CASSLDRGWNTQYF. The CDR3, as DNA: TGTGCCAGCAGCTTAGACAGGGGCTGGAATACGCAGTATTTT.

The genes are TRBV7-9 and TRBJ1-1; 7 bases fit TRBD1. The CDR3 extends over 14 amino acids. V lost 4 bases and J lost 7; bases outside the gene matches: 9. The germline gives CDR1 SEHNR, CDR2 FQNEAQ (reference sequence). CDR3 protein: CASSSRQGRDEAFF. For the CDR3, the DNA is TGTGCCAGCAGCTCCCGACAGGGCCGGGATGAAGCTTTCTTT.

The sample holds many counts of this clone. The chain couples TRBV19 to TRBJ2-2, with TRBD2 matching over 11 bases. Per germline, CDR1 LNHDA and CDR2 SQIVND (reference sequence). This CDR3 has 17 residues. The J segment lost 7 bases and the V segment lost 5 bases, leaving 12 bases of the junction unmatched. CDR3 in amino acids: CASSPRTSGRYGGELFF. CDR3 sequence (DNA): TGTGCCAGTAGTCCCAGAACTAGCGGGAGATATGGCGGGGAGCTGTTTTTT.

The chain links TRBV7-2 to TRBJ2-5; weak D call: TRBD1 (6 bases). With 3 bases removed from V and 4 bases from J, the gap between germline ends came to 15 bases. The CDR3 extends over 15 amino acids. Per the germline V gene, CDR1 is SGHTA and CDR2 is FQGNSA. CDR3 DNA: TGTGCCAGCAGCTTCACACCAGGGGTGGGAGAGACCCAGTACTTC. It translates to CASSFTPGVGETQYF.